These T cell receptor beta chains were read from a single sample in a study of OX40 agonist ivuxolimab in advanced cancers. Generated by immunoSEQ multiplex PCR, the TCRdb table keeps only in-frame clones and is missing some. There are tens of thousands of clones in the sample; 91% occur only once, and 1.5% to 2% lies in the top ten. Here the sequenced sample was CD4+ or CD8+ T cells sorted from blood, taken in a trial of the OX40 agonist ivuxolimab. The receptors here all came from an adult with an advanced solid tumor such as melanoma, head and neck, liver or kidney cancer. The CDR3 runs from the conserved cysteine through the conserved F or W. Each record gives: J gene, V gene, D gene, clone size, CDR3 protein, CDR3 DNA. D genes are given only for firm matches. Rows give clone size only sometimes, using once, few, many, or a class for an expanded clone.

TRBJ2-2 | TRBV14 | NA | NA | CASRPREGGFGELFF | TGTGCCAGCAGACCTCGCGAGGGTGGTTTCGGGGAGCTGTTTTTT
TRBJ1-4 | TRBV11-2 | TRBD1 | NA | CASRPGQALIEKLFF | TGTGCCAGCAGACCCGGACAGGCTTTAATCGAAAAACTGTTTTTT
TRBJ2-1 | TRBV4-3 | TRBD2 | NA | CASSQDVGGSPPHEQFF | TGCGCCAGCAGCCAAGATGTCGGCGGGAGCCCCCCTCATGAGCAGTTCTTC
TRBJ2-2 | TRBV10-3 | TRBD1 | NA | CAISTGQLTGELFF | TGTGCCATCAGTACGGGACAGCTTACCGGGGAGCTGTTTTTT
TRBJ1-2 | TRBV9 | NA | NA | CASSVGSDGYTF | TGTGCCAGCAGCGTAGGGTCTGATGGCTACACCTTC
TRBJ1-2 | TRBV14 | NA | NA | CASSQGPGYTF | TGTGCCAGCAGCCAAGGCCCGGGCTACACCTTC
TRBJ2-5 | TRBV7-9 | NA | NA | CASSLSPGRVGETQYF | TGTGCCAGCAGCTTAAGTCCAGGGCGTGTCGGAGAGACCCAGTACTTC
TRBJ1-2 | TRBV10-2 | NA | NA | CASGTPWVKGYGYTF | TGCGCCAGCGGCACCCCGTGGGTGAAGGGCTATGGCTACACCTTC
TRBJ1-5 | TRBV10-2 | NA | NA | CASAGEGSNQPQHF | TGCGCCAGCGCTGGGGAGGGGAGCAATCAGCCCCAGCATTTT
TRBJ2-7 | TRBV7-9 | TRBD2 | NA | CASSRERAGGSYEQYF | TGTGCCAGCAGCCGAGAGAGAGCGGGAGGATCCTACGAGCAGTACTTC
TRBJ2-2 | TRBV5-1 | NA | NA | CASSLVQGGTGELFF | TGCGCCAGCAGCTTGGTCCAGGGGGGAACCGGGGAGCTGTTTTTT
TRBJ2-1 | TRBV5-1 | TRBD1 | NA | CASSPVGQGVGEQFF | TGCGCCAGCAGCCCGGTAGGACAGGGGGTGGGTGAGCAGTTCTTC
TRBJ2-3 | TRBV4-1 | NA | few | CASSQVQRGSGDTQYF | TGCGCCAGCAGCCAAGTGCAAAGGGGAAGTGGAGATACGCAGTATTTT
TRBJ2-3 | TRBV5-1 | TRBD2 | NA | CASSQTGGSGRIDTQYF | TGCGCCAGCAGCCAGACGGGAGGGAGCGGGAGGATAGATACGCAGTATTTT
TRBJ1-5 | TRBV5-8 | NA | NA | CASSLAYKGSSNQPQHF | TGTGCCAGCAGCTTGGCCTACAAGGGAAGTAGCAATCAGCCCCAGCATTTT
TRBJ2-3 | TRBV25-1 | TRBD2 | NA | CASSLTSGRGNTQYF | TGTGCCAGCAGTCTGACTAGCGGGAGGGGAAATACGCAGTATTTT
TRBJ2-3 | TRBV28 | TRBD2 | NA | CASRTRSGRGTDTQYF | TGTGCCAGCAGAACACGTAGCGGGAGAGGCACAGATACGCAGTATTTT
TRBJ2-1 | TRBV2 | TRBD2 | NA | CASTQAGVAYNEQFF | TGTGCCAGCACCCAAGCGGGGGTGGCATACAATGAGCAGTTCTTC
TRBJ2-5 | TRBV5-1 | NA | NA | CASSPGRTFAETQYF | TGCGCCAGCAGCCCGGGACGTACCTTTGCGGAGACCCAGTACTTC
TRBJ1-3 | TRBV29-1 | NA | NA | CSVGSSSGNTIYF | TGCAGCGTTGGGTCGAGCTCTGGAAACACCATATATTTT
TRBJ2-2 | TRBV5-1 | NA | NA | CASSTGPNTGELFF | TGCGCCAGCAGCACCGGTCCCAACACCGGGGAGCTGTTTTTT
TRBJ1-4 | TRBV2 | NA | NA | CASTGLMGEKLFF | TGTGCCAGTACTGGCCTCATGGGTGAAAAACTGTTTTTT
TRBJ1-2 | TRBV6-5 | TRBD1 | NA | CASTGSGTENYGYTF | TGTGCCAGCACCGGAAGCGGGACAGAGAACTATGGCTACACCTTC
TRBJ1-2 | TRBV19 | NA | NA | CASKGPRGPANYGYTF | TGTGCCAGTAAAGGTCCGCGGGGGCCAGCTAACTATGGCTACACCTTC
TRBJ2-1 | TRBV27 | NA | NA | CAGSCEQGDNEQFF | TGTGCCGGCAGCTGTGAACAGGGAGACAATGAGCAGTTCTTC
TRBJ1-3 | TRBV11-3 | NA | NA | CASSFLSGNTIYF | TGTGCCAGCAGCTTTTTATCTGGAAACACCATATATTTT
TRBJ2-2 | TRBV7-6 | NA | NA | CASSLGAVLNTGELFF | TGTGCCAGCAGCCTAGGGGCAGTCCTGAACACCGGGGAGCTGTTTTTT
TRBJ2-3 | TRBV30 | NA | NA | CAWSPTGPDTQYF | TGTGCCTGGAGTCCAACAGGGCCAGATACGCAGTATTTT
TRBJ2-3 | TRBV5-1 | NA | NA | CASSSIGNPSSQYF | TGCGCCAGCAGCTCCATCGGTAATCCTAGCTCGCAGTATTTT
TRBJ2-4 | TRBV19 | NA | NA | CASSIGDVLAKNIQYF | TGTGCCAGTAGTATAGGGGACGTACTAGCCAAAAACATTCAGTACTTC
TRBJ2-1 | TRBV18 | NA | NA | CASSPPLGARFEQFF | TGTGCCAGCTCACCACCCCTAGGGGCAAGATTTGAGCAGTTCTTC
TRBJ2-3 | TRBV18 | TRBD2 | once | CASSPIPLAASTDTQYF | TGTGCCAGCTCCCCGATTCCACTAGCGGCTAGCACAGATACGCAGTATTTT
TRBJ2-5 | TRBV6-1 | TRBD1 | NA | CASRPTGQETQYF | TGTGCCAGCCGTCCGACAGGGCAAGAGACCCAGTACTTC
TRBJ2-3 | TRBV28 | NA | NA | CASTPTRDTQYF | TGTGCCAGCACCCCTACCCGGGATACGCAGTATTTT
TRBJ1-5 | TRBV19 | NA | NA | CATRQGRDNQPQHF | TGTGCCACCAGGCAGGGGCGTGACAATCAGCCCCAGCATTTT
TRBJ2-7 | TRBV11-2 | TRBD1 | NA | CASPGQAPYEQYF | TGTGCCAGCCCCGGACAGGCCCCCTACGAGCAGTACTTC
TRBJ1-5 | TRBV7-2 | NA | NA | CASSLWSGNQPQHF | TGTGCCAGCAGCTTATGGTCGGGCAATCAGCCCCAGCATTTT
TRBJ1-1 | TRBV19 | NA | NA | CASSPSLNTEAFF | TGTGCCAGTAGTCCGTCATTGAACACTGAAGCTTTCTTT
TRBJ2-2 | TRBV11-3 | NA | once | CASSLLRTGELFF | TGTGCCAGCAGCTTACTAAGAACCGGGGAGCTGTTTTTT
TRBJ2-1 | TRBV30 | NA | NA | CAWSPSGTYNEQFF | TGTGCCTGGAGTCCATCCGGGACCTACAATGAGCAGTTCTTC
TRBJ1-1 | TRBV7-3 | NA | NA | CASSPQGGTEAFF | TGTGCCAGCAGCCCCCAGGGCGGGACTGAAGCTTTCTTT
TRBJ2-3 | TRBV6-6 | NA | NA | CASSNTDTQYF | TGTGCCAGCAGTAACACAGATACGCAGTATTTT
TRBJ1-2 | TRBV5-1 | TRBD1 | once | CASSLAGQGDGYTF | TGCGCCAGCAGCTTGGCCGGACAGGGGGATGGCTACACCTTC
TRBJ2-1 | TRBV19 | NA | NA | CASSKGLASYNEQFF | TGTGCCAGTAGTAAGGGACTGGCTTCCTACAATGAGCAGTTCTTC
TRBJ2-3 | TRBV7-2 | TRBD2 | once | CASSATSGSADTQYF | TGTGCCAGCAGCGCGACTAGCGGGTCGGCAGATACGCAGTATTTT
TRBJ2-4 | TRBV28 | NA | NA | CASSLGQDKNIQYF | TGTGCCAGCAGTTTAGGGCAGGACAAAAACATTCAGTACTTC
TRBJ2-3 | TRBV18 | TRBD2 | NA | CASSPPGLAGGPTDTQYF | TGTGCCAGCTCACCACCTGGGCTAGCGGGAGGGCCAACAGATACGCAGTATTTT
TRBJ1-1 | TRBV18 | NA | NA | CASSPPGSYMNTEAFF | TGTGCCAGCTCACCACCGGGCAGCTATATGAACACTGAAGCTTTCTTT
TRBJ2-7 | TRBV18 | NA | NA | CASSPRDNSYEQYF | TGTGCCAGCTCACCACGGGACAACTCCTACGAGCAGTACTTC
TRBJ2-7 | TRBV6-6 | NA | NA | CASSYHRDSYEQYF | TGTGCCAGCAGTTACCATAGGGACTCCTACGAGCAGTACTTC
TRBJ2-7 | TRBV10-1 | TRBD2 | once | CASSVGLAGAPYEQYF | TGCGCCAGCAGTGTTGGACTAGCGGGAGCACCCTACGAGCAGTACTTC
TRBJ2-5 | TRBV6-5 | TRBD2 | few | CASSGSGTETQYF | TGTGCCAGCAGTGGAAGCGGGACCGAGACCCAGTACTTC
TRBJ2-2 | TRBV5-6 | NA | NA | CASSSRQRNTGELFF | TGTGCCAGCAGCTCAAGACAGAGGAACACCGGGGAGCTGTTTTTT
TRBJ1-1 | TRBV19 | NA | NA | CASSTPGNTEAFF | TGTGCCAGTAGTACCCCAGGGAACACTGAAGCTTTCTTT
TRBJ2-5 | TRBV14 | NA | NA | CASSHGAGKETQYF | TGTGCCAGCAGCCACGGCGCAGGGAAAGAGACCCAGTACTTC
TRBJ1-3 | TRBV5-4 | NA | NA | CASSSGLGTGNTIYF | TGTGCCAGCAGCTCGGGGCTGGGTACTGGAAACACCATATATTTT